This section outlines one T cell receptor (beta chain) sequence together with its context. The target of this receptor is not known. One base away there is no much larger clone; base qualities are not given. This specimen belongs to a study of T cell responses to AZD1222 COVID-19 vaccine (dated by TCRdb to the early 2020s). Concerning the study at large: TCR sequencing covered roughly 230 trial participants: some 210 given two doses of AZD1222 and 26 given two doses of MenACWY control vaccine. Trial participants were enrolled by age into subgroups of 18-55, 56-69 and 70-plus years, and around 150, 28 and 57 TCR-sequenced participants, respectively, were included in these subgroups. Results and caveats for the whole study, not just this receptor: A significant rise in spike-specific TCR breadth and depth was observed after two AZD1222 doses relative to day 0 and relative to MenACWY recipients. Most participants were white British and females outnumbered males, and the authors suggested that clonal diversity may have been underestimated. Because no samples from the day 14 peak response were available, repertoires could be characterized only after the peak T cell response. Vaccine-associated CD4 TCRs spanned the whole spike protein, with dominant responses in regions 160-218 and 743-854. Reportedly, almost half of the unique spike-specific TCRs recognized epitopes lying outside the regions that are mutated in the B.1.351 and B.1.1.7 variants. Conclusions about previously exposed vaccinees were limited because only a handful of AZD1222 recipients were SARS-CoV-2 seropositive at baseline. In the small 56-69-year group, the increase in depth fell short of significance, most likely because of low power.

The meaning of the sample's time point label: about 28 days (+/-7) after the second vaccine dose. AZD1222 recipients whose second dose came at about 4 weeks and those whose second dose came at about 12 weeks were combined into one group, since spike-specific TCR depth and breadth did not differ between the two schedules. Vaccinee samples came from UK trials COV001 and COV002, including a single-blind randomized controlled phase 2/3 trial of AZD1222 (ChAdOx1 nCoV-19) in healthy adults. Trial participant PBMC samples were collected at day 0 and day 28 after the second dose for TCRbeta chain sequencing. Cut back by 4 bases and 0 bases, the V and J ends lie 19 bases apart. Counted from cysteine to phenylalanine, this CDR3 has 17 amino acids. The DNA shown is the 51-base CDR3, in frame from base 1. From a lookup of the germline V gene (reference sequence), CDR1 and CDR2 are LGHDT and YNNKEL. The CDR3 regions of human TCRbeta chains were analyzed by immunosequencing. On the authors' methods: TCRs in the repertoires were compared against a reference library of SARS-CoV-2-specific TCRs that had been generated with the MIRA antigen-specificity platform. Breadth meant the fraction of unique TCRs that were SARS-CoV-2-associated, whereas depth meant the fraction of total T cells that were SARS-CoV-2-associated. Using the MIRA data, every spike-specific TCR was mapped to the spike region that the TCR reacted to and assigned to either a CD4 or a CD8 class. Log10-transformed breadth and depth values were compared by one-way ANOVA with Sidak's multiple comparisons tests. TCRdb mirrors the immuneACCESS table, restricted to in-frame sequences. Some clones are absent from its copies; in checked studies, under half trace to an unresolved V gene, and the reason for the others is unknown. The DNA was the basis for D and trimming; V, J and clone size are from that table. Counted in this sample were 75,000 to 95,000 clones; 85% of them appeared once. About 4.5% of the sample is in the top ten clones.

This clonotype was sampled from an adult who received the AZD1222 COVID-19 vaccine. The sequence is built from TRBV3-1 (or the pseudogene TRBV3-2) and TRBJ2-7; a tentative D call is TRBD1 (5 bases match). The sample was peripheral blood, taken 28 days after the second AZD1222 dose. This receptor carries the CDR3 CASSLNPGHSSSYEQYF. The nucleotide sequence reads as follows: TGTGCCAGCAGCCTTAACCCCGGACACTCGAGCTCCTACGAGCAGTACTTC.